Here is one TCR beta chain with its context. The antigen remains undetermined. The length of the CDR3 is 15 residues. The trim removed 6 bases at V and 4 bases at J, leaving 5 bases unmatched. These data originate in a study of T cells in Graves' hyperthyroidism and ophthalmopathy. General study points: Ophthalmopathy was model-predicted a median about 6 months pre-onset. Most thyroid clonotypes with frequency above 0.001 were detected in blood.

Using RNA transcripts as the source, TCR beta CDR3 regions were amplified. Carried out on the TCR CDR3, a first-round RT-PCR used the HTBI primer set. MiXCR, run by TCRdb on the multiplex PCR reads, gives a single entry per CDR3 protein. The sample holds about 300,000 distinct CDR3 sequences, more than 10% seen once. Sequences were obtained from blood. The chain uses TRBV12-3 or TRBV12-4 and TRBJ2-1; 11 bases align to TRBD1. The sequence derives from a woman in her thirties with Graves' hyperthyroidism that later progressed to Graves' ophthalmopathy. The CDR3 reads CASRGQGALYNEQFF. CDR3 bases: TGTGCCAGCAGAGGACAGGGGGCCCTTTACAATGAGCAGTTCTTC.